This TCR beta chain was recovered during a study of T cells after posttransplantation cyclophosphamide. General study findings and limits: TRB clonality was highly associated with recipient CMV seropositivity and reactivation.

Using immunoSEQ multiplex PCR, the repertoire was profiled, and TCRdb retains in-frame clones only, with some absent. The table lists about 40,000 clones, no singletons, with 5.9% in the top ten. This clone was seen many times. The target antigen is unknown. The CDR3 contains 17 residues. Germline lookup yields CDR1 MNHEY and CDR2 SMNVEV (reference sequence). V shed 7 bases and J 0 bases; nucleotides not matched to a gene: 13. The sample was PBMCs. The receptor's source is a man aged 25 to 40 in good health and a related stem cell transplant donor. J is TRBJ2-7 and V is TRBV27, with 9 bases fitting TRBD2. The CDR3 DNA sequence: TGTGCCAGCACCCCCCGCGCGGGGGGGGGATCCTCCTACGAGCAGTACTTC. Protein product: CASTPRAGGGSSYEQYF.